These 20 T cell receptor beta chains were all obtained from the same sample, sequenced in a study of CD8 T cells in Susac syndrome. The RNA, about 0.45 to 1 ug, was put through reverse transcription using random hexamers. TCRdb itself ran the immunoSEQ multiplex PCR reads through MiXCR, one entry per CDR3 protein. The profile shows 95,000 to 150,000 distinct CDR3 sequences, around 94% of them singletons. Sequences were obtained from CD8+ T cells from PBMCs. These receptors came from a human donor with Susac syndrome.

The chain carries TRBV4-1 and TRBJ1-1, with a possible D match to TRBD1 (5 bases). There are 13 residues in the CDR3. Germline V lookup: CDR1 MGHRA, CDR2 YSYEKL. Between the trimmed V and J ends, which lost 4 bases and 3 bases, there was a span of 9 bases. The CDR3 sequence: CASSPWGDTEAFF. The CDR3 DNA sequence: TGCGCCAGCAGCCCGTGGGGGGACACTGAAGCTTTCTTT.

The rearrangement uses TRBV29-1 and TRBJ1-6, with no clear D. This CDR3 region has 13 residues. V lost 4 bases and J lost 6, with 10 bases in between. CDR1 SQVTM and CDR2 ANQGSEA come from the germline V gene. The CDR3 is CSVGEGFNSPLHF. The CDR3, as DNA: TGCAGCGTTGGCGAGGGCTTTAATTCACCCCTCCACTTT.

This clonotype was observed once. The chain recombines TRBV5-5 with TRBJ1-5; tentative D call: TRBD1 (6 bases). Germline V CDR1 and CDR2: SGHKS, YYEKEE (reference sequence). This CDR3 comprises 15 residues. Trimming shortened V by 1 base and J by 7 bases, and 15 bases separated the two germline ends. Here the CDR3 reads CASSLSFGGHQPQHF. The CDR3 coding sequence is TGTGCCAGCAGCTTGTCCTTCGGGGGGCACCAGCCCCAGCATTTT. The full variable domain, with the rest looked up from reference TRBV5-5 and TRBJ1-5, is DAGVTQSPTHLIKTRGQQVTLRCSPISGHKSVSWYQQVLGQGPQFIFQYYEKEERGRGNFPDRFSARQFPNYSSELNVNALLLGDSALYLCASSLSFGGHQPQHFGDGTRLSIL.

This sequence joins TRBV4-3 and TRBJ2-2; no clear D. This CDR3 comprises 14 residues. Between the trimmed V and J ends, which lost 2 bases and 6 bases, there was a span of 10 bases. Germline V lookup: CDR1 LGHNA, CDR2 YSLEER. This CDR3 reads CASSQKLVPGELFF. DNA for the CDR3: TGCGCCAGCAGCCAAAAACTGGTTCCCGGGGAGCTGTTTTTT.

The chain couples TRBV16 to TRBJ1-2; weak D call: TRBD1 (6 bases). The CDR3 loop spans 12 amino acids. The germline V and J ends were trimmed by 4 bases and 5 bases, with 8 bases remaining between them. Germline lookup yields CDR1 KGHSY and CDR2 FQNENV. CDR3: CASSPQGYGYTF. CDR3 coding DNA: TGTGCCAGCAGCCCACAGGGATATGGCTACACCTTC.

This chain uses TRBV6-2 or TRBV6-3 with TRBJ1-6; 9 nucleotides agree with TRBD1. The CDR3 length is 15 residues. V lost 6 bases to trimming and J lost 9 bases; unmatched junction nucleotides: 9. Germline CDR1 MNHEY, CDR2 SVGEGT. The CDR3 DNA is TGTGCCAGCAGCTACATGGGACAGGGACTTTCACCCCTCCACTTT. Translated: CASSYMGQGLSPLHF.

The CDR3 region is CATNGGAGYNEQFF. As DNA, the CDR3 is TGTGCCACAAACGGGGGGGCGGGATACAATGAGCAGTTCTTC. J is TRBJ2-1 and V is TRBV15; TRBD2 matches at 8 bases. J gave up 4 bases and V 9 bases, and 8 bases lay outside the gene matches. Germline values: CDR1 LNHNV, CDR2 YYDKDF (reference sequence). The CDR3 is 14 residues long.

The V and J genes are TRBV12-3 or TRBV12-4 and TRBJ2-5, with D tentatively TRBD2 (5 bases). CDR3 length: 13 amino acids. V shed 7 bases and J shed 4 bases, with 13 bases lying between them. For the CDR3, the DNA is TGTGCCAGCACGCCCCGGGCGGGAGAGACCCAGTACTTC. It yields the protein CASTPRAGETQYF.

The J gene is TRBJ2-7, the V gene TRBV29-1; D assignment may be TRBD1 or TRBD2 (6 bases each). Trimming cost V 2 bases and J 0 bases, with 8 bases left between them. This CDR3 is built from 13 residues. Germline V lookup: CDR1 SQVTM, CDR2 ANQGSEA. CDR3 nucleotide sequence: TGCAGCGTTGAAACGGGGGCCTCCTACGAGCAGTACTTC. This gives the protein CSVETGASYEQYF.

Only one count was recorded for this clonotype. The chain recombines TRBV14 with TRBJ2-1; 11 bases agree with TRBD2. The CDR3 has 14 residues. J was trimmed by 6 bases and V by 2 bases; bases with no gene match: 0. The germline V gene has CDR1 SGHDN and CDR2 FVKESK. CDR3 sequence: CASSQLAGGNEQFF. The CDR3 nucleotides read TGTGCCAGCAGCCAACTAGCGGGGGGCAATGAGCAGTTCTTC.

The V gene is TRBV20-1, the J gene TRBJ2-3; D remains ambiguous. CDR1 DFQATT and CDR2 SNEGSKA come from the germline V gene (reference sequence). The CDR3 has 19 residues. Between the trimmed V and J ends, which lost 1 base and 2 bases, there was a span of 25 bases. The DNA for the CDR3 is TGCAGTGCTAGAGGATCGAACCCCCTACTCGGCGGCTTCACAGATACGCAGTATTTT. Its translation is CSARGSNPLLGGFTDTQYF.

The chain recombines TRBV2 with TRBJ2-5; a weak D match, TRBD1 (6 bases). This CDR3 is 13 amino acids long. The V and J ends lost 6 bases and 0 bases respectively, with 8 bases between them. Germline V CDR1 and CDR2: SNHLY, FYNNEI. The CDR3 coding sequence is TGTGCCAGCAGGGGGGCAGACCAAGAGACCCAGTACTTC. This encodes CASRGADQETQYF. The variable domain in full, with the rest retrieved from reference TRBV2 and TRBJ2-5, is EPEVTQTPSHQVTQMGQEVILRCVPISNHLYFYWYRQILGQKVEFLVSFYNNEISEKSEIFDDQFSVERPDGSNFTLKIRSTKLEDSAMYFCASRGADQETQYFGPGTRLLVL.

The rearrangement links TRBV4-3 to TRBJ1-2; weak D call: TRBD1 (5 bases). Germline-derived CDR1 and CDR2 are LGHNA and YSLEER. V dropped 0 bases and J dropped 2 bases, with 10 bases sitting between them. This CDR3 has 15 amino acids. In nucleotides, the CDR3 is TGCGCCAGCAGCCAAGATACGACAGAAAACTATGGCTACACCTTC. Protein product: CASSQDTTENYGYTF.

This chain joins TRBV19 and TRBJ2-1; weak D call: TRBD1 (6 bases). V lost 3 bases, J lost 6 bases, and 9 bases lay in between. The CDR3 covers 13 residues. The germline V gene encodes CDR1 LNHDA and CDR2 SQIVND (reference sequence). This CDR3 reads CASSMGTTNEQFF. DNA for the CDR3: TGTGCCAGTAGTATGGGGACAACCAATGAGCAGTTCTTC.

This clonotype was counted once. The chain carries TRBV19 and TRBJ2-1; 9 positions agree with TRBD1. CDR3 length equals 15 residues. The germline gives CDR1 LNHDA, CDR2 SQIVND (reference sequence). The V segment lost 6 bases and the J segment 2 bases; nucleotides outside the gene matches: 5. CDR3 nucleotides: TGTGCCAGTAGGAGGGACAGGGCGGCCTACAATGAGCAGTTCTTC. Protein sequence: CASRRDRAAYNEQFF. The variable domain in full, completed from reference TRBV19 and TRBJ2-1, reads DGGITQSPKYLFRKEGQNVTLSCEQNLNHDAMYWYRQDPGQGLRLIYYSQIVNDFQKGDIAEGYSVSREKKESFPLTVTSAQKNPTAFYLCASRRDRAAYNEQFFGPGTRLTVL.

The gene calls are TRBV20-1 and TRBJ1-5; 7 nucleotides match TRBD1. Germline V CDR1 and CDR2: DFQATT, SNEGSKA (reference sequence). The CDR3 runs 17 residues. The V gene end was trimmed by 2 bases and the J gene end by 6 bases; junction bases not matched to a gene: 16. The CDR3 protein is CSARSSTGISEGQPQHF. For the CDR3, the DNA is TGCAGTGCTAGAAGTTCGACAGGGATCTCTGAGGGTCAGCCCCAGCATTTT.

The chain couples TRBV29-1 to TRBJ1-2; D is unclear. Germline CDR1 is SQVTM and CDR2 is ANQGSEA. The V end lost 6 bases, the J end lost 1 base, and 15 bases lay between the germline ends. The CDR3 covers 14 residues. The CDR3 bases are TGCAGCGTCGAGGAGGGTCCCATTAACTATGGCTACACCTTC. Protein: CSVEEGPINYGYTF.

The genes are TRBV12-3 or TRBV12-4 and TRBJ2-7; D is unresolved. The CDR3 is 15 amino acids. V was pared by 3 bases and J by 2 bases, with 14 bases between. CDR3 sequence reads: CASSFEPANPYEQYF. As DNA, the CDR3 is TGTGCCAGCAGTTTCGAACCAGCTAACCCCTACGAGCAGTACTTC.

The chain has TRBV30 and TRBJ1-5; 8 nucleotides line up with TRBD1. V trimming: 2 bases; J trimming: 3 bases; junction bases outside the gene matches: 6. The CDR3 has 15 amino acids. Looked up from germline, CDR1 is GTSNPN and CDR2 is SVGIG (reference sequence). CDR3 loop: CAWSPGQANNQPQHF. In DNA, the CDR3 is TGTGCCTGGAGTCCGGGACAGGCCAACAATCAGCCCCAGCATTTT. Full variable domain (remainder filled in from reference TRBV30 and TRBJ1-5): SQTIHQWPATLVQPVGSPLSLECTVEGTSNPNLYWYRQAAGRGLQLLFYSVGIGQISSEVPQNLSASRPQDRQFILSSKKLLLSDSGFYLCAWSPGQANNQPQHFGDGTRLSIL.

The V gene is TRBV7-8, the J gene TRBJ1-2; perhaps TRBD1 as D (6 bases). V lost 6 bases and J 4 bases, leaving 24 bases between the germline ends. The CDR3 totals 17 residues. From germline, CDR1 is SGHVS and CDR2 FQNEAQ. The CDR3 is CASSPPGGAGRVYGYTF. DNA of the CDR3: TGTGCCAGCAGTCCTCCTGGGGGGGCAGGGCGGGTCTATGGCTACACCTTC. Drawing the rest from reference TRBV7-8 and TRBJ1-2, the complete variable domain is GAGVSQSPRYKVAKRGQDVALRCDPISGHVSLFWYQQALGQGPEFLTYFQNEAQLDKSGLPSDRFFAERPEGSVSTLKIQRTQQEDSAVYLCASSPPGGAGRVYGYTFGSGTRLTVV.